Listed below are T cell receptor beta chains from one sample, sequenced in a study of blood T cell repertoires in COVID-19. Profiled with immunoSEQ multiplex PCR; TCRdb holds only in-frame clones, not every one. The data show approximately 120,000 clones, with over 75% seen just once and 7.5% to 8% held by the top ten. The sample consisted of peripheral blood. The receptors come from a middle-aged man with acute or convalescent COVID-19. Both conserved end residues are part of each CDR3. A D gene is named only where the DNA matches it firmly. Clone size is not always given. Where it is, it says once, few, many or a class for expanded clones.

once	TRBV4-2	NA	20	TRBJ1-2	TGTGCCAGCAGCCAAGATGGTCTATATTCGACAGGCCCGCCTAACTATGGCTACACCTTC	CASSQDGLYSTGPPNYGYTF
once	TRBV3-1/TRBV3-2	TRBD2	15	TRBJ2-1	TGTGCCAGCAGCCAAGGGCTCCCGGGAGGCAATGAGCAGTTCTTC	CASSQGLPGGNEQFF
NA	TRBV6-6	NA	15	TRBJ1-5	TGTGCCAGCAGTTACCAAGCGGGGTACAATCAGCCCCAGCATTTT	CASSYQAGYNQPQHF
NA	TRBV6-6	NA	16	TRBJ2-3	TGTGCCAGCAAGACTGATTGGGGGGAGGGGGCAGATACGCAGTATTTT	CASKTDWGEGADTQYF
NA	TRBV3-1/TRBV3-2	NA	13	TRBJ1-1	TGTGCCAGCAGCCAAAGGGGGGGGACTGAAGCTTTCTTT	CASSQRGGTEAFF
once	TRBV7-2	TRBD1	15	TRBJ1-1	TGTGCCAGCAGCCCGGACAGGGAGCGGAACACTGAAGCTTTCTTT	CASSPDRERNTEAFF
NA	TRBV18	NA	13	TRBJ1-1	TGTGCCAGCTCACCCCGACAGGACACTGAAGCTTTCTTT	CASSPRQDTEAFF
once	TRBV18	NA	16	TRBJ2-1	TGTGCCAGCTCACCAAGGGGGGGGCGATCCGACAATGAGCAGTTCTTC	CASSPRGGRSDNEQFF
NA	TRBV18	TRBD2	16	TRBJ2-7	TGTGCCAGCTCCCCCGGACTAGCGGGGGGGACTATGGAGCAGTACTTC	CASSPGLAGGTMEQYF
NA	TRBV19	NA	15	TRBJ2-3	TGTGCCAGTAGTATCGGCGGAGAAAGCACAGATACGCAGTATTTT	CASSIGGESTDTQYF
NA	TRBV20-1	TRBD1	11	TRBJ1-2	TGCAGTGCAACGACAGGGGACGGCTACACCTTC	CSATTGDGYTF
NA	TRBV20-1	NA	11	TRBJ1-2	TGCAGTGCTCCAGATAACTATGGCTACACCTTC	CSAPDNYGYTF
once	TRBV6-1	NA	14	TRBJ2-7	TGTGCCAGCAGTGAGGAGGGGCTTTCCTACGAGCAGTACTTC	CASSEEGLSYEQYF
NA	TRBV11-1	TRBD2	13	TRBJ2-7	TGTGCCACGGGACTAGCGTCAACCTACGAGCAGTACTTC	CATGLASTYEQYF
NA	TRBV29-1	NA	12	TRBJ2-7	TGCAGCGTTGTAGGGGTTCCCTACGAGCAGTACTTC	CSVVGVPYEQYF
NA	TRBV19	TRBD1	15	TRBJ1-1	TGTGCCAGTACTAGTCCCGGGACAGGGACCCCTGAAGCTTTCTTT	CASTSPGTGTPEAFF
NA	TRBV30	NA	13	TRBJ1-1	TGTGCCTGGAGTGTAAACAGGAACACTGAAGCTTTCTTT	CAWSVNRNTEAFF
NA	TRBV19	TRBD2	19	TRBJ2-1	TGTGCCAGTAGTCCTATACTCGGACTAGCGGGAGTGTCCTACAATGAGCAGTTCTTC	CASSPILGLAGVSYNEQFF
NA	TRBV10-2	TRBD2	15	TRBJ2-3	TGCGCCACCCGCAGGCTAGCGGGAGTCACAGATACGCAGTATTTT	CATRRLAGVTDTQYF
once	TRBV11-2	TRBD2	16	TRBJ2-5	TGTGCCAGCAGCTTAGTTGACGGCGGGAGAGGAGAGACCCAGTACTTC	CASSLVDGGRGETQYF
once	TRBV14	NA	12	TRBJ1-3	TGTGCCAGCAGCCCAGTCGGAAACACCATATATTTT	CASSPVGNTIYF
once	TRBV11-2	NA	15	TRBJ2-2	TGTGCCAGCAGCCTTTCCTCTCACTGGACCGGGGAGCTGTTTTTT	CASSLSSHWTGELFF
NA	TRBV7-2	TRBD1	15	TRBJ1-6	TGTGCCAGCACCCACAACCCGACAGGGCAGCCACCCCTCCACTTT	CASTHNPTGQPPLHF
NA	TRBV24-1	NA	13	TRBJ1-1	TGTGCCACCAGTGTCGGGTCGAACACTGAAGCTTTCTTT	CATSVGSNTEAFF
NA	TRBV5-4	NA	13	TRBJ2-7	TGTGCCAGCAGCTCCGGGACTTCCTACGAGCAGTACTTC	CASSSGTSYEQYF
NA	TRBV5-1	NA	19	TRBJ1-2	TGCGCCAGCAGCTTGATATTTAGGGCAGGGGTCGTTGATAACTATGGCTACACCTTC	CASSLIFRAGVVDNYGYTF
few	TRBV7-7	TRBD1	15	TRBJ1-4	TGTGCCAGCAGCCGAAAGACAGGGCTAGGGGAAAAACTGTTTTTT	CASSRKTGLGEKLFF
NA	TRBV5-1	TRBD1	16	TRBJ2-5	TGCGCCAGCAGCCTCCGGGACAGGGTACCCCAAGAGACCCAGTACTTC	CASSLRDRVPQETQYF
once	TRBV4-3	NA	16	TRBJ2-1	TGCGCCAGCAGCCAAGATCGAGCTAGCTCCTACAATGAGCAGTTCTTC	CASSQDRASSYNEQFF
NA	TRBV24-1	TRBD2	20	TRBJ2-1	TGTGCCACCAGTGATAGACCGGGACTAGCGGGATCCTACTCCTACAATGAGCAGTTCTTC	CATSDRPGLAGSYSYNEQFF
NA	TRBV29-1	NA	12	TRBJ1-1	TGCAGCGTTCCGGGGTTTTACACTGAAGCTTTCTTT	CSVPGFYTEAFF
few	TRBV9	TRBD2	18	TRBJ2-1	TGTGCCAGCAGCGTAAGACTAGCGGGAGGTAGGGTCGGGGATGAGCAGTTCTTC	CASSVRLAGGRVGDEQFF
NA	TRBV5-4	NA	15	TRBJ2-4	TGTGCCAGCAGTTCCGCTACGGGGACCAAAAACATTCAGTACTTC	CASSSATGTKNIQYF
NA	TRBV24-1	NA	15	TRBJ1-2	TGTGCCACCAGTGATCCTGAGACAGCCCTCTATGGCTACACCTTC	CATSDPETALYGYTF
NA	TRBV6-5	TRBD2	14	TRBJ2-1	TGTGCCAGCAGTTTAGCGGGAGGGCAAGTTGAGCAGTTCTTC	CASSLAGGQVEQFF
NA	TRBV6-5	TRBD1	13	TRBJ1-2	TGTGCCAGCAGTCCCAGGGGGCGAGGTGGCTACACCTTC	CASSPRGRGGYTF
NA	TRBV21-1	NA	17	TRBJ2-1	TGTGCCGGCAGCAAAGCTTCGGACAGGGGCCCGTACAATGAGCAGTTCTTC	CAGSKASDRGPYNEQFF
NA	TRBV27	NA	14	TRBJ2-6	TGTGCCAGCAGTTCAAGGGGAGGGGCCAACGTCCTGACTTTC	CASSSRGGANVLTF
NA	TRBV7-2	TRBD2	13	TRBJ2-7	TGTGCCAGCAGGCGGACTAGCGGGAACGAGCAGTACTTC	CASRRTSGNEQYF
NA	TRBV27	TRBD2	16	TRBJ2-5	TGTGCCAGCAGTCCCGGGCTAGCGGGATCGCGAGAGACCCAGTACTTC	CASSPGLAGSRETQYF
NA	TRBV29-1	TRBD1	14	TRBJ2-7	TGCAGCGTTGAACCGGGACAGGGATCCTACGAGCAGTACTTC	CSVEPGQGSYEQYF
NA	TRBV4-1	NA	16	TRBJ2-5	TGCGCCAGCAGTCCGACGCCTGGACGGGGTTCGGAGACCCAGTACTTC	CASSPTPGRGSETQYF
once	TRBV5-6	NA	14	TRBJ1-1	TGTGCCAGCAGCATGTCCGTAGGAGAGACTGAAGCTTTCTTT	CASSMSVGETEAFF
NA	TRBV3-1/TRBV3-2	TRBD1	16	TRBJ2-4	TGTGCCAGCAGCCAACCTCGACAGGGGGGGAAAAACATTCAGTACTTC	CASSQPRQGGKNIQYF
NA	TRBV4-1	TRBD1	16	TRBJ1-1	TGCGCCAGCAGCCTGTACCGGGACAGCATCTACACTGAAGCTTTCTTT	CASSLYRDSIYTEAFF
NA	TRBV6-1	NA	16	TRBJ2-2	TGTGCCAGCAGTGCACTACCTTCGGCTGGTAACGGGGAGCTGTTTTTT	CASSALPSAGNGELFF
NA	TRBV6-5	NA	13	TRBJ1-6	TGTGCCAGCAGAGGCCGGAGAAACTCACCCCTCCACTTT	CASRGRRNSPLHF
NA	TRBV29-1	TRBD2	13	TRBJ2-1	TGCAGCGCGCGGGGGAGCTCCTACAATGAGCAGTTCTTC	CSARGSSYNEQFF
NA	TRBV5-1	TRBD2	14	TRBJ2-7	TGCGCCAGCAGCCCGGGGGACTACCGCTACGAGCAGTACTTC	CASSPGDYRYEQYF
NA	TRBV7-9	TRBD1	17	TRBJ2-7	TGTGCCAGCAGCCGTTTAGGGCCAACAGGGGGCAACTACGAGCAGTACTTC	CASSRLGPTGGNYEQYF
NA	TRBV19	TRBD1	15	TRBJ1-2	TGTGCCAGTAGTCCCGGGACAGGGGGCGCGGTTGGCTACACCTTC	CASSPGTGGAVGYTF
NA	TRBV3-1/TRBV3-2	NA	16	TRBJ2-6	TGTGCCAGCAGCCAAGATGTGGGCCCTGGGGCCAACGTCCTGACTTTC	CASSQDVGPGANVLTF
NA	TRBV6-5	NA	15	TRBJ1-4	TGTGCCAGCAGTTACGTCCCAGGGCGTAATGAAAAACTGTTTTTT	CASSYVPGRNEKLFF